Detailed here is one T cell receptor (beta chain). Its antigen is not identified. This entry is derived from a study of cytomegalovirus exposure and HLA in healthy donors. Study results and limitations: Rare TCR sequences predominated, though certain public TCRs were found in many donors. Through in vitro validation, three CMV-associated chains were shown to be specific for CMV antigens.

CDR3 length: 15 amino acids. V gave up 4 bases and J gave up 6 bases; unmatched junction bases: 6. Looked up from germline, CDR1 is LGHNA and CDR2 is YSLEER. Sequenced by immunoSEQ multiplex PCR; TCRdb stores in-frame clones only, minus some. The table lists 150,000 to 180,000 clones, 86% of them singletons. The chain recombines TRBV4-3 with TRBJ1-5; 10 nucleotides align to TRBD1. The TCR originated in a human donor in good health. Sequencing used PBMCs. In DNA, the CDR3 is TGCGCCAGCAGCCCCGGGACAGGGGAAGGTCAGCCCCAGCATTTT. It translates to CASSPGTGEGQPQHF.